The 23 T cell receptor beta chains presented below share a single source sample, sequenced in a study of cytomegalovirus exposure and HLA in healthy donors. Sequencing was performed with immunoSEQ multiplex PCR; in TCRdb, only in-frame clones are kept and a portion is missing. Among tens of thousands of clones listed, 85% were seen once. Sequencing was carried out using PBMCs. The source of these receptors is a man aged 18 to 30 in good health and CMV-seropositive.

This clone has just one count. The genes are TRBV28 and TRBJ2-7; maybe TRBD2 (5 bases). Trimming pared 3 bases from V and 0 bases from J, leaving 15 bases between. From germline, CDR1 is MDHEN and CDR2 SYDVKM. The length of the CDR3 is 16 residues. CDR3 nucleotides: TGTGCCAGCAGTTTGGGTCCGACGAGGGACTCCTACGAGCAGTACTTC. This sequence encodes CASSLGPTRDSYEQYF.

This chain uses TRBV5-1 with TRBJ2-5; a possible D gene is TRBD2 (6 bases). Germline V gives CDR1 SGHRS, CDR2 YFSETQ. Trimming pared 5 bases from V and 6 bases from J, leaving 23 bases between. The CDR3 runs to 16 residues. DNA of the CDR3: TGCGCCAGCAGACAATGGCCGGGGGAGGAACCCAAGACCCAGTACTTC. Translation gives CASRQWPGEEPKTQYF.

The genes are TRBV28 and TRBJ2-1, with TRBD2 matching 14 bases. There are 15 residues in the CDR3. The ends lost 7 bases at V and 6 bases at J; junction bases unmatched: 5. From germline, CDR1 is MDHEN and CDR2 SYDVKM. The CDR3 loop is CASNPGTSGGNEQFF. The DNA of the CDR3 is TGTGCCAGCAACCCCGGGACTAGCGGGGGCAATGAGCAGTTCTTC. Supplemented by reference TRBV28 and TRBJ2-1, the full variable domain reads DVKVTQSSRYLVKRTGEKVFLECVQDMDHENMFWYRQDPGLGLRLIYFSYDVKMKEKGDIPEGYSVSREKKERFSLILESASTNQTSMYLCASNPGTSGGNEQFFGPGTRLTVL.

The rearrangement uses TRBV2 and TRBJ2-1, with 14 nucleotides matching TRBD2. This CDR3 has 18 amino acids. V shed 6 bases, J shed 0 bases, and the junction held 7 bases outside the gene matches. In germline, CDR1 is SNHLY, CDR2 FYNNEI. CDR3 residues: CASSFPGTSGSSYNEQFF. CDR3 DNA: TGTGCCAGCAGCTTTCCCGGGACTAGCGGGAGCTCCTACAATGAGCAGTTCTTC.

The chain employs TRBV29-1 and TRBJ2-2; 10 bases are shared with TRBD2. Germline V lookup: CDR1 SQVTM, CDR2 ANQGSEA. The CDR3 loop spans 15 amino acids. V dropped 7 bases and J dropped 1; count of bases not matched to a gene: 6. CDR3 residues: CSATRLAGNTGELFF. CDR3 bases: TGCAGCGCCACTAGACTAGCGGGGAACACCGGGGAGCTGTTTTTT.

V usage is TRBV15 and J usage is TRBJ2-7; D possibly corresponds to TRBD1 (5 bases). The CDR3 length is 14 residues. Deletions cut 3 bases from V and 2 bases from J, with 11 bases between. The germline gives CDR1 LNHNV, CDR2 YYDKDF (reference sequence). CDR3: CATSSRGHPYEQYF. The CDR3 DNA reads TGTGCCACCAGCAGTCGCGGACATCCCTACGAGCAGTACTTC.

The chain couples TRBV19 to TRBJ1-5, with D possibly TRBD1 on 6 matching bases. V was shortened by 4 bases and J by 7 bases, with 14 bases between the two germline ends. CDR3 length: 14 residues. In germline, CDR1 is LNHDA, CDR2 SQIVND (reference sequence). The DNA for the CDR3 is TGTGCCAGTAGTAAACAGGGCTCCAGGCAGCCCCAGCATTTT. Its protein product is CASSKQGSRQPQHF.

V and J are TRBV10-2 and TRBJ2-5, with D possibly matching TRBD2 (5 bases). The CDR3 spans 14 residues. The V end lost 4 bases, the J end lost 2 bases, and 11 bases lay between the germline ends. In germline, CDR1 is WSHSY, CDR2 SAAADI. The CDR3 nucleotides read TGCGCCAGCAGTGTACACGGGGTTCAAGAGACCCAGTACTTC. Protein product: CASSVHGVQETQYF.

As to this clone: Because the CDR3's place on the DNA is in doubt, the DNA is left out and the CDR3 is given as listed by TCRdb. CDR3 loop: CASSKVGSGTNTGELFF. The rearrangement joins TRBV21-1 to TRBJ2-2; the D segment call TRBD2 is taken from the table without a DNA check. TRBV21-1 is classified as a pseudogene. The CDR3 is 17 residues long, ends included.

The V call is TRBV5-1, the J call TRBJ2-1; 8 positions agree with TRBD1. This CDR3 contains 15 residues. The germline V gene encodes CDR1 SGHRS and CDR2 YFSETQ. Trimming removed 4 bases from V and 2 bases from J; junction bases left unmatched: 5. CDR3 loop: CASSETGVPYNEQFF. CDR3 coding DNA: TGCGCCAGCAGCGAGACAGGGGTCCCCTACAATGAGCAGTTCTTC. Variable domain in full (rest from reference TRBV5-1 and TRBJ2-1): KAGVTQTPRYLIKTRGQQVTLSCSPISGHRSVSWYQQTPGQGLQFLFEYFSETQRNKGNFPGRFSGRQFSNSRSEMNVSTLELGDSALYLCASSETGVPYNEQFFGPGTRLTVL.

The chain uses TRBV10-3 and TRBJ1-2; TRBD1 agrees at 7 bases. With V trimmed by 0 bases and J by 6 bases, 4 bases remained unmatched. The germline gives CDR1 ENHRY, CDR2 SYGVKD. The CDR3 is 14 residues long. The chain's CDR3 is CAISESTGRHGYTF. Written as DNA, the CDR3 is TGTGCCATCAGTGAGTCGACAGGGAGGCATGGCTACACCTTC.

The chain joins TRBV7-6 to TRBJ2-3, with no clear D. V lost 1 base and J 8 bases, leaving 13 bases between the germline ends. Germline CDR1 reads SGHVS; CDR2 reads FNYEAQ. CDR3 length equals 14 residues. This chain's CDR3 is CASSLVSGPSTQYF. For the CDR3, the DNA is TGTGCCAGCAGCTTAGTGTCCGGTCCAAGTACGCAGTATTTT.

The chain combines TRBV7-6 with TRBJ2-1; 10 bases are a match to TRBD2. The germline V gene has CDR1 SGHVS and CDR2 FNYEAQ. Germline trimming cut 1 base from V and 9 bases from J; bases unmatched to any gene: 12. The CDR3 runs to 17 residues. DNA of the CDR3: TGTGCCAGCAGCTTAGTTAGGGCTAGCGGGAGCAAGGTTGAGCAGTTCTTC. It translates to CASSLVRASGSKVEQFF.

The chain links TRBV10-3 to TRBJ2-7; D possibly corresponds to TRBD1 (6 bases). V lost 1 base to trimming and J lost 6 bases, with 7 bases between them. CDR3 length: 12 residues. The V gene's germline CDR1 is ENHRY and CDR2 SYGVKD. CDR3 bases: TGTGCCATCAGTGAGTTACAGGGCGAGCAGTACGTC. As protein: CAISELQGEQYV.

Only one count was recorded for this clone. The rearrangement joins TRBV27 to TRBJ2-1; 9 nucleotides agree with TRBD1. The CDR3 sequence is 14 residues long. Germline V gives CDR1 MNHEY, CDR2 SMNVEV (reference sequence). The V segment lost 4 bases and the J segment 9 bases; nucleotides outside the gene matches: 7. CDR3 protein: CASSSITGGLEQFF. CDR3 coding DNA: TGTGCCAGCAGTTCCATCACAGGGGGCCTTGAGCAGTTCTTC.

In its sample, this clone is medium-sized. The chain couples TRBV9 to TRBJ1-1; TRBD1 might be the D (5 bases). Germline loops: CDR1 SGDLS, CDR2 YYNGEE. The CDR3 runs 13 residues. The V gene lost 4 bases and the J gene lost 3 bases, with 10 bases spanning the gap. Here the CDR3 DNA reads TGTGCCAGCAGCACTCAGGGCGACACTGAAGCTTTCTTT. As protein: CASSTQGDTEAFF. Variable domain in full (rest from reference TRBV9 and TRBJ1-1): DSGVTQTPKHLITATGQRVTLRCSPRSGDLSVYWYQQSLDQGLQFLIQYYNGEERAKGNILERFSAQQFPDLHSELNLSSLELGDSALYFCASSTQGDTEAFFGQGTRLTVV.

The V call is TRBV7-6, the J call TRBJ1-5, with D possibly TRBD1 on 6 matching bases. The germline V gene encodes CDR1 SGHVS and CDR2 FNYEAQ. The CDR3 is 15 residues long. Trimming removed 2 bases at V and 4 bases at J, with 12 bases between. This CDR3 reads CASSLRTDLNQPQHF. CDR3 DNA: TGTGCCAGCAGCTTAAGGACAGACCTGAATCAGCCCCAGCATTTT.

V is TRBV19 and J is TRBJ2-1; 10 nucleotides match TRBD2. Germline assignment: CDR1 LNHDA and CDR2 SQIVND (reference sequence). With V trimmed by 3 bases and J by 4 bases, 9 bases remained unmatched. The CDR3 has 17 amino acids. CDR3 region: CASSIQGGTSAYNEQFF. As DNA, the CDR3 is TGTGCCAGTAGTATTCAGGGAGGGACTAGCGCTTACAATGAGCAGTTCTTC.

The chain is built from TRBV6-1 and TRBJ2-3; a possible D gene is TRBD2 (5 bases). Germline V CDR1 and CDR2: MNHNS, SASEGT. Trimming pared 6 bases from V and 5 bases from J, leaving 18 bases between. The CDR3 sequence is 15 residues long. The CDR3 sequence: CASSPRWTGGDTQYF. CDR3 coding DNA: TGTGCCAGCAGCCCGAGATGGACTGGCGGAGATACGCAGTATTTT.

This sequence joins TRBV9 and TRBJ2-3; the match to TRBD2 covers 7 bases. With V trimmed by 0 bases and J by 5 bases, 12 bases remained unmatched. Germline CDR1 is SGDLS and CDR2 is YYNGEE. The CDR3 runs to 17 residues. CDR3 residues: CASSVAPRAGRGDTQYF. The CDR3 DNA sequence: TGTGCCAGCAGCGTAGCTCCTAGAGCGGGAAGAGGAGATACGCAGTATTTT.

The chain combines TRBV6-6 with TRBJ2-3; no reliable D call. The V and J ends lost 6 bases and 6 bases respectively, with 10 bases between them. Per the germline V gene, CDR1 is MNHNY and CDR2 is SVGAGI (reference sequence). This CDR3 comprises 12 residues. DNA for the CDR3: TGTGCCAGCAGCCCCGAGGCGGATACGCAGTATTTT. Translation: CASSPEADTQYF.

The genes are TRBV19 and TRBJ1-1, with 8 bases that match TRBD1. Germline CDR1 and CDR2: LNHDA and SQIVND (reference sequence). There are 15 residues in the CDR3. V dropped 4 bases and J dropped 1; count of bases not matched to a gene: 5. CDR3: CASSTLDRANTEAFF. DNA of the CDR3: TGTGCCAGTAGTACCTTGGACAGGGCGAACACTGAAGCTTTCTTT.

In nucleotides, the CDR3 is TGTGCCAGCAGTCCCGCGGGGGCAACACAAGAGACCCAGTACTTC. The encoded protein is CASSPAGATQETQYF. V usage is TRBV11-2 and J usage is TRBJ2-5; weak D call: TRBD2 (7 bases). V lost 6 bases to trimming and J lost 2 bases, with 16 bases between them. This CDR3 comprises 15 residues. Germline CDR1 and CDR2: SGHAT and FQNNGV.